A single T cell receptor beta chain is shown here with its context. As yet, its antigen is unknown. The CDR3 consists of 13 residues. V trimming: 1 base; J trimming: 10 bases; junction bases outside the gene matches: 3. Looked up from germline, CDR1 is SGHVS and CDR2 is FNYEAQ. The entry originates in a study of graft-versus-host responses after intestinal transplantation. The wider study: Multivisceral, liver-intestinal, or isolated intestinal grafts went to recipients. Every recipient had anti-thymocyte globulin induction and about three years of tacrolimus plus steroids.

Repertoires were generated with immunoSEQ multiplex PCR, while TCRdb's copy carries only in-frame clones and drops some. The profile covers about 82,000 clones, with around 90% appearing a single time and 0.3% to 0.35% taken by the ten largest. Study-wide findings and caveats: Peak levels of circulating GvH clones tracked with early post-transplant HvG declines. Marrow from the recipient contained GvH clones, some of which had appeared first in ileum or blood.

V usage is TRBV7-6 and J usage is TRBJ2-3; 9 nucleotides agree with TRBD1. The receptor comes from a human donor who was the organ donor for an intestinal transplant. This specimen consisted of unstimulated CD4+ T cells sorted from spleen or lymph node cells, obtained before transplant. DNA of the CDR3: TGTGCCAGCAGCTTAGGAAGACAGGGGGCGCAGTATTTT. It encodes CASSLGRQGAQYF.